This note documents a single TCR beta chain sequence. Its antigen is unidentified. This entry belongs to a study of T cells in localized non-small cell lung cancer. CDR1 is SQVTM, CDR2 ANQGSEA, per germline. The ends were cut back, 4 bases at V and 7 bases at J, with 10 bases in the middle. The CDR3 consists of 11 residues. Study-level findings and limits: A median of approximately 50 of the top 100 tumor clones appeared in adjacent lung, which was paired and uninvolved. Greater blood T cell density accompanied longer overall survival. Uninvolved adjacent lung had more T cell clonality than any other tissue, topping tumor. Sequencing was limited to one tumor region, leaving the possibility of heterogeneity open.

Clones were sequenced by immunoSEQ multiplex PCR, and TCRdb holds only the in-frame ones, with some missing. The data show some 37,000 clones, around 90% seen once. The source of this sequence is a woman aged 40-70 years with stage I lung adenocarcinoma. The chain uses TRBV29-1 and TRBJ1-1; TRBD1 might be the D (5 bases). The material sequenced was peripheral blood, taken before any cancer treatment. This CDR3 is CSVGGSFEAFF. Here the CDR3 DNA reads TGCAGCGTTGGGGGCAGCTTTGAAGCTTTCTTT.